This T cell receptor beta chain originates from a study of metastatic and nonmetastatic thyroid tumors. For the study at large: Where malignant and benign thyroid patients were concerned, repertoires were compared across blood and tumor or nodule tissue.

All patients were treatment-naive before thyroid surgery. Study observations and caveats: According to reports, the diversity of TCR beta was significantly higher in malignant thyroid tumors than in benign nodules, and this held in both blood and tumor samples.

As originally analysed: In papillary thyroid cancer, a distant-metastasis classifier was built using CDR3 differences across clinicopathological groups. TCRdb re-called clones from the PCR reads using MiXCR. The V and J calls reflect TCRdb's pipeline rather than the authors' work. The table has about 24,000 clones, roughly a fifth seen once. Unmatched junction bases numbered 2, after V lost 3 bases and J lost 1 base. This CDR3 spans 15 amino acids. Per the germline V gene, CDR1 is SGDLS and CDR2 is YYNGEE. A word on this clone: As yet, its antigen is unknown.

The sample was blood. This clonotype was sampled from a male donor with papillary thyroid cancer or a benign thyroid nodule (not recorded which). Some clones in this sample may be carry-over from other donors' samples. The gene calls are TRBV9 and TRBJ2-5, with 11 bases identical to TRBD2. The CDR3 sequence is CASSGSGGAQETQYF. CDR3 DNA: TGTGCCAGCAGCGGTAGCGGGGGGGCCCAAGAGACCCAGTACTTC.